A selection of T cell receptor beta chains follows, all from one sample in a study of blood T cell repertoires in COVID-19. TCRdb's table, derived via immunoSEQ multiplex PCR, lists solely in-frame clones and lacks some. The table lists 200,000 or so clones, approximately 80% of them singletons. Sequencing was done on a sample of peripheral blood. These receptors were obtained from a man in his forties or fifties who had recovered from COVID-19. CDR3s include the opening cysteine and the closing phenylalanine or tryptophan. D genes are given only for firm matches. Not all rows give a size; the values are once, few, many and, for expanded clones, a class.

V	J	D	size	DNA	CDR3
TRBV6-2/TRBV6-3	TRBJ1-2	TRBD1	NA	TGTGCCAGCAGTGACCTTAACGGACAGGACCACTACACCTTC	CASSDLNGQDHYTF
TRBV19	TRBJ2-5	NA	NA	TGTGCCAGTAGTATCCGGACAGAACAAGAGACCCAGTACTTC	CASSIRTEQETQYF
TRBV6-5	TRBJ1-5	NA	NA	TGTGCCAGCAGAAGGGGAAATCAGCCCCAGCATTTT	CASRRGNQPQHF
TRBV6-5	TRBJ1-5	TRBD1	NA	TGTGCCAGCAGACTGTACAGGGGGAGTCAGCCCCAGCATTTT	CASRLYRGSQPQHF
TRBV19	TRBJ1-2	NA	few	TGTGCCAGTAGTGCACGGACGGGAAGCTATGGCTACACCTTC	CASSARTGSYGYTF
TRBV29-1	TRBJ2-1	TRBD1	NA	TGCAGCGTTGGGACAGGGGGCCGGGGTGGTGAGCAGTTCTTC	CSVGTGGRGGEQFF
TRBV7-2	TRBJ1-6	NA	many	TGTGCCAGCAGCTTACTGGGGGGCTCCTATAATTCACCCCTCCACTTT	CASSLLGGSYNSPLHF
TRBV18	TRBJ2-7	NA	NA	TGTGCCAGCTCACCGGCTCAGGGGAACGAGCAGTACTTC	CASSPAQGNEQYF
TRBV4-3	TRBJ2-5	NA	NA	TGCGCCAGCAGCCAAGAGGGCGGGGCGCAAGAGACCCAGTACTTC	CASSQEGGAQETQYF
TRBV30	TRBJ1-4	NA	NA	TGTGCCTGGAGCGAAGACAGCACAACTAATGAAAAACTGTTTTTT	CAWSEDSTTNEKLFF
TRBV5-4	TRBJ2-2	NA	NA	TGTGCCAGCAGCCTGAACACCGGGGAGCTGTTTTTT	CASSLNTGELFF
TRBV27	TRBJ1-1	NA	few	TGTGCCAGCAGCCCCGCGGAAGCGACCCAAAACACTGAAGCTTTCTTT	CASSPAEATQNTEAFF
TRBV6-5	TRBJ1-5	NA	once	TGTGCCAGCAGCCGGGGGGTATGGAATCAGCCCCAGCATTTT	CASSRGVWNQPQHF
TRBV5-1	TRBJ2-5	NA	NA	TGCGCCAGCAGCTTGGTGGTTGGATTGGGGCCGGAAGAGACCCAGTACTTC	CASSLVVGLGPEETQYF
TRBV3-1/TRBV3-2	TRBJ2-2	NA	NA	TGTGCCAGCAGCCAGCCGGTCTCGGAGCTGTTTTTT	CASSQPVSELFF
TRBV10-1	TRBJ2-3	TRBD1	NA	TGCGCCAGCAGCACCGGGACAGACCTCACAGATACGCAGTATTTT	CASSTGTDLTDTQYF
TRBV7-2	TRBJ2-7	TRBD1	once	TGTGCCAGCAGCCCTGGACAGGGAGGGCAGTACTTC	CASSPGQGGQYF
TRBV19	TRBJ1-5	NA	NA	TGTGCCAGTAGTATCTTGAGACTTCACGGCGGTGGCAATCAGCCCCAGCATTTT	CASSILRLHGGGNQPQHF
TRBV4-1	TRBJ1-3	NA	NA	TGCGCCAGCAGCCAAGGCATACTCAGGGTGAGGCCGCCTGGAAACACCATATATTTT	CASSQGILRVRPPGNTIYF
TRBV10-1	TRBJ2-1	TRBD2	NA	TGCGCCAGCAGTGAGTCGGCGGGAGGTTCTGATGAGCAGTTCTTC	CASSESAGGSDEQFF
TRBV29-1	TRBJ2-3	NA	once	TGCAGCGTTGGAGGCGGGGAGATTTCAGATACGCAGTATTTT	CSVGGGEISDTQYF
TRBV5-5	TRBJ1-5	NA	many	TGTGCCAGCAGTCCCTTAGACGGGACTTGGAATCAGCCCCAGCATTTT	CASSPLDGTWNQPQHF
TRBV27	TRBJ2-7	TRBD1	NA	TGTGCCAGCAGCCCTTTTGGACAGGGGGAGCAGTACTTC	CASSPFGQGEQYF
TRBV4-1	TRBJ1-5	NA	NA	TGCGCCAGCAGCCAAGATCTCGCGGGCAATCAGCCCCAGCATTTT	CASSQDLAGNQPQHF
TRBV29-1	TRBJ1-2	TRBD1	once	TGCAGCGGGACAGGGGGCGATGGCTACACCTTC	CSGTGGDGYTF
TRBV7-6	TRBJ2-1	NA	NA	TGTGCCAGCAGCTTCTCTATAGAGCAGTTCTTC	CASSFSIEQFF
TRBV30	TRBJ2-7	NA	few	TGTGCCTGGAGTTTCGTCTTCCCCCACGAGCAGTACTTC	CAWSFVFPHEQYF
TRBV7-2	TRBJ1-3	NA	NA	TGTGCCAGCAGCTCCCGGACAGACCTCTCTGGAAACACCATATATTTT	CASSSRTDLSGNTIYF
TRBV18	TRBJ1-1	TRBD1	NA	TGTGCCAGCTCACCTCCCGGGACAGGGCTCCCCACTGAAGCTTTCTTT	CASSPPGTGLPTEAFF
TRBV11-2	TRBJ2-2	TRBD2	NA	TGTGCCAGCAGCTTGCTAGCGGGAGACACCGGGGAGCTGTTTTTT	CASSLLAGDTGELFF
TRBV30	TRBJ2-3	TRBD2	NA	TGTGCCTGGAAGCTAGCGGGGGATACGCAGTATTTT	CAWKLAGDTQYF
TRBV19	TRBJ1-1	NA	few	TGTGCCAGTAGTATAGGAACAGGACTAAAGGGCACTGAAGCTTTCTTT	CASSIGTGLKGTEAFF
TRBV2	TRBJ2-7	NA	NA	TGTGCCAGCAGTAACAGGGTGTACGAGCAGTACTTC	CASSNRVYEQYF
TRBV5-4	TRBJ2-7	TRBD1	NA	TGTGCCAGCAGCTTGGACGGGACAGGTTATACCTACGAGCAGTACTTC	CASSLDGTGYTYEQYF
TRBV7-2	TRBJ1-5	NA	NA	TGTGCCAGCGACCCTTCGGGGAGCAATCAGCCCCAGCATTTT	CASDPSGSNQPQHF
TRBV27	TRBJ2-1	TRBD2	NA	TGTGCCAGCAGTTTATCGACTAGCGTCTACAATGAGCAGTTCTTC	CASSLSTSVYNEQFF
TRBV19	TRBJ2-3	NA	NA	TGTGCCAGTAGTATCCTCGTCTGGACTAGCACAGATACGCAGTATTTT	CASSILVWTSTDTQYF
TRBV30	TRBJ2-5	TRBD2	NA	TGTGCCTGGAGTCCGCTTGCCGGGACTACTCGAGAGACCCAGTACTTC	CAWSPLAGTTRETQYF
TRBV9	TRBJ2-2	NA	NA	TGTGCCAGCAGCCCCTCTAGGTGGACCGGGGAGCTGTTTTTT	CASSPSRWTGELFF
TRBV7-2	TRBJ1-2	NA	once	TGTGCCAGCAGCTTAACGGTTGGCTACACCTTC	CASSLTVGYTF
TRBV7-2	TRBJ2-1	NA	NA	TGTGCCAGCAGCTTATGGCGGAGCTCCTACAATGAGCAGTTCTTC	CASSLWRSSYNEQFF
TRBV2	TRBJ1-2	NA	NA	TGTGCCAGCAGGGGCAATAGAGACAGGAGCAACTATGGCTACACCTTC	CASRGNRDRSNYGYTF
TRBV6-5	TRBJ1-5	NA	NA	TGTGCCAGCAGCGGACAATTGGATCAGCCCCAGCATTTT	CASSGQLDQPQHF
TRBV12-5	TRBJ2-1	TRBD2	NA	TGTGCTAGTGACCTCGCTAGCGGGAGGGCCAATGAGCAGTTCTTC	CASDLASGRANEQFF
TRBV2	TRBJ1-4	NA	NA	TGTGCCAGCAGTGTTTTCGGAGGCTCTAATGAAAAACTGTTTTTT	CASSVFGGSNEKLFF
TRBV12-5	TRBJ1-2	TRBD1	NA	TGTGCTAGTGGTTCTGACAGGGGGCCGGGCTATGGCTACACCTTC	CASGSDRGPGYGYTF
TRBV5-1	TRBJ1-5	NA	NA	TGCGCCAGCAGCTTGGGGGGAGGGGATCAGCCCCAGCATTTT	CASSLGGGDQPQHF
TRBV6-5	TRBJ2-2	NA	NA	TGTGCCAGCCACGGCCCGACTTTCAACACCGGGGAGCTGTTTTTT	CASHGPTFNTGELFF
TRBV7-2	TRBJ2-3	NA	NA	TGTGCCAGCAGCTTAGGGAGCGGCAGGGGAGATACGCAGTATTTT	CASSLGSGRGDTQYF
TRBV4-3	TRBJ1-5	NA	NA	TGCGCCAGCAGCCAAGACAAGGCGGGGCCCCAGCATTTT	CASSQDKAGPQHF
TRBV7-2	TRBJ2-3	TRBD2	NA	TGTGCCAGCAGCTTAGCCGGGGGACGGGGGGGCCATACGCAGTATTTT	CASSLAGGRGGHTQYF
TRBV11-3	TRBJ1-1	NA	medium-sized	TGTGCCAGCAGCTCTAGACAGATGACTGAAGCTTTCTTT	CASSSRQMTEAFF
TRBV7-9	TRBJ2-2	NA	NA	TGTGCCAGCAGCTTCCAAACAGGGCCCGGGGAGCTGTTTTTT	CASSFQTGPGELFF
TRBV11-2	TRBJ1-2	TRBD1	NA	TGTGCCAGCAGCTTAGTAGGCCTACAGGGGAGGAACTATGGCTACACCTTC	CASSLVGLQGRNYGYTF
TRBV29-1	TRBJ1-1	NA	NA	TGCAGCGTGTTAGGGGGTTTGAACACTGAAGCTTTCTTT	CSVLGGLNTEAFF
TRBV9	TRBJ2-1	NA	NA	TGTGCCAGCAGCCCCCGCGGGATGGGTCTTCGGAATGAGCAGTTCTTC	CASSPRGMGLRNEQFF
TRBV5-6	TRBJ2-4	NA	NA	TGTGCCAGCAGCTTACGAGCTTCAAACATTCAGTACTTC	CASSLRASNIQYF
TRBV15	TRBJ1-1	NA	NA	TGTGCCACCAGCAGCCAGACAGTGAACACTGAAGCTTTCTTT	CATSSQTVNTEAFF
TRBV2	TRBJ2-1	TRBD2	NA	TGTGCCAGCAGTTTAGCGGGAGGATTCTACAATGAGCAGTTCTTC	CASSLAGGFYNEQFF
TRBV16	TRBJ2-7	TRBD2	NA	TGTGCCAGCAGCCAATCTGGGAGGGCCGATCCCTCGAATTACGAGCAGTACTTC	CASSQSGRADPSNYEQYF